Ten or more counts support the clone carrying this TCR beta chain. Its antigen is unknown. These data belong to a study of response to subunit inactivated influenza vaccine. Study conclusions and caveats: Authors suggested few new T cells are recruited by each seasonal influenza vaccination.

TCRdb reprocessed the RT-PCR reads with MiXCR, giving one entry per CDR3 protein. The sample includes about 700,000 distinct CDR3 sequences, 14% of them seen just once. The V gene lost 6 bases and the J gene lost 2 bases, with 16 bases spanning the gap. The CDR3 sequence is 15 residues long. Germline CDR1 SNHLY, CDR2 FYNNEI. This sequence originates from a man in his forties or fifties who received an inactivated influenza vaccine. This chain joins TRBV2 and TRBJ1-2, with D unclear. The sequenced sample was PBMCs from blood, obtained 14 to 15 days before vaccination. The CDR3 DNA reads TGTGCCAGCAGCTCTACCCCCGGAGCAAACTATGGCTACACCTTC. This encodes CASSSTPGANYGYTF. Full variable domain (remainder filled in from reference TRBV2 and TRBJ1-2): EPEVTQTPSHQVTQMGQEVILRCVPISNHLYFYWYRQILGQKVEFLVSFYNNEISEKSEIFDDQFSVERPDGSNFTLKIRSTKLEDSAMYFCASSSTPGANYGYTFGSGTRLTVV.